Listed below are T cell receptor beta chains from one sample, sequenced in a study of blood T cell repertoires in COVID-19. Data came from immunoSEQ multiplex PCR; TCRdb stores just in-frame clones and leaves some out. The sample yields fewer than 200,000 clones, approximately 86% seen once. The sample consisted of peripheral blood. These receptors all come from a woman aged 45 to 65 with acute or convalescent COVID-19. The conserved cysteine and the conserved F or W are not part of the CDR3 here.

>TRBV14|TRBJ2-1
ASSPLREGPGNEQF
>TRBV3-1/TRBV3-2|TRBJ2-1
ASSQAMGVASEQF
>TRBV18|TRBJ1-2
ASSPQGRVGDYGYT
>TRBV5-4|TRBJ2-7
ASSPPSTGVDEQY
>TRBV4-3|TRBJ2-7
ASSPARGWYEQY
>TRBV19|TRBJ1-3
ASSTSGWGQGSGNTIY
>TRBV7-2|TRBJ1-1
ASSPRVRSDTEAF
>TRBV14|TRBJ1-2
ASSQAGYGYT
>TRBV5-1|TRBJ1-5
ASSWGQGNQPQH
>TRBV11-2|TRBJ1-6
ASSLAGYNSPLH
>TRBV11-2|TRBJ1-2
ASSSTGTRLLYGYT
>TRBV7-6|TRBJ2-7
ASSLDRWTEQY
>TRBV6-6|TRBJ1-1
ASRTHRDSLNTEAF
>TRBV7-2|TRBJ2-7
ASSLEDTFATRQY
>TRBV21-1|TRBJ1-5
ASSKAGTGSNQPQH
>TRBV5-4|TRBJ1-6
ASSLQFEDSPLH
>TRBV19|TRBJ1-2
ASSYDRVNGYT
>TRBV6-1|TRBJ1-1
ASSEQGMNTEAF
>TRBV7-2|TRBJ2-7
ASSLQGGSYEQY
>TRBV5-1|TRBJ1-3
ASSLHGNTIY
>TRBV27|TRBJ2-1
ASSLLGGAQANEQF
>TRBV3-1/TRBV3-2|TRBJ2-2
ASSQRSASALTDVNTGELF
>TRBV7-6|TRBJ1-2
ASSLAPGNYGYT
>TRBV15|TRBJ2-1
ATSRLAGGNNEQF
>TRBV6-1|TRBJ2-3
ASSESPLAGFTDTQY
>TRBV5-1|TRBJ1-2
ASSPDGVRGYGYT
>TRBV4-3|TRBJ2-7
ASSQGRTGRASYEQY
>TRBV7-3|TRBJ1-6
ASSFGSPGSPLH
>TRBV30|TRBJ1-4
AWSVMGAREKLF
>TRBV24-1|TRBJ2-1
ATSVKGRYNEQF
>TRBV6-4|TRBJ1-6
ASSDFGDSNSPLH
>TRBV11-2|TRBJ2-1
ASSSRTSGLIYNEQF
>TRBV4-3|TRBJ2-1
ASSPTTAAIYNEQF
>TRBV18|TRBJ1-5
ASSHGQNQPQH
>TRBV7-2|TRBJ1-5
ASSPDRGPRQPQH
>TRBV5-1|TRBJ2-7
ASSLQAGGPYEQY
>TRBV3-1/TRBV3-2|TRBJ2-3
ASSQGTGSFADTQY
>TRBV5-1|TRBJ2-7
ASSSWTGAAYEQY
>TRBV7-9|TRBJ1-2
ASSLAVGDRSNYGYT
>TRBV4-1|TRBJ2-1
ASSQTHLSEQF
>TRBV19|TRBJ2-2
ASRGTGRFAGELF
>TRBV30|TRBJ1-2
AWSPISTAYGYT
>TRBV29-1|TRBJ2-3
SVNRDRLTDTQY
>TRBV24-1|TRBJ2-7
ATSDQGREQY
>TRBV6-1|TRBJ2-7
ASSEGVQPYEQY
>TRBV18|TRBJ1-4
ASSPRREDEKLF
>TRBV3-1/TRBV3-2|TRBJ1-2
ASSQGGSAGYT
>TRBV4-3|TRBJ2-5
ASSQDFATSKETQY